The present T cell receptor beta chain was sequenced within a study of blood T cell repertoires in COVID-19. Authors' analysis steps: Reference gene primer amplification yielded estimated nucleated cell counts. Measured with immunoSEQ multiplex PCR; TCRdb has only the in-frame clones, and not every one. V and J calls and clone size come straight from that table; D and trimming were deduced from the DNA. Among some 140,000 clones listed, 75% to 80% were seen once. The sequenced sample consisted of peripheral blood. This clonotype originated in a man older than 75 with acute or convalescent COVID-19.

Here the CDR3 DNA reads TGTGCCAGCAGCTCGACAGGAGTCGGTCAGCCCCAGCATTTT. As protein: CASSSTGVGQPQHF. The chain couples TRBV5-8 to TRBJ1-5, with a possible D match to TRBD1 (6 bases). Looked up from germline, CDR1 is SGHTS and CDR2 is YDEGEE. Deletions cut 3 bases from V and 6 bases from J, with 13 bases between. This CDR3 spans 14 amino acids.